These T cell receptor beta chains were read from a single sample in a study of shared clonotypes between healthy human individuals. Profiling relied on immunoSEQ multiplex PCR, and the TCRdb table lists in-frame clones only, not all of them. The table has roughly 400,000 clones, about 96% seen once; the top ten hold about 0.32%. The sample taken for sequencing was memory CD8+ T cells sorted from blood. The receptors here all came from a man in his thirties or forties in good health. Both conserved end residues are part of each CDR3. The order of the fields is clone size, V gene, J gene, D gene, CDR3 DNA, CDR3 protein. D genes are given only for firm matches. Expanded clones are given a class, and other clones once, few, many or no size at all.

clone_size: .; v_call: TRBV27; j_call: TRBJ2-1; d_call: .; cdr3_nt: TGTGCCAGCAGGCCCTCTAGATTGGGCAATGAGCAGTTCTTC; cdr3_aa: CASRPSRLGNEQFF
clone_size: .; v_call: TRBV4-1; j_call: TRBJ2-5; d_call: TRBD1; cdr3_nt: TGCGCCAGCAGCCAAGGCCCGACAGGGAGACAAGAGACCCAGTACTTC; cdr3_aa: CASSQGPTGRQETQYF
clone_size: .; v_call: TRBV19; j_call: TRBJ1-1; d_call: TRBD1; cdr3_nt: TGTGCCAGTAGTATAAGGGCCGGGACAGTTGTCGTGAACACTGAAGCTTTCTTT; cdr3_aa: CASSIRAGTVVVNTEAFF
clone_size: once; v_call: TRBV2; j_call: TRBJ2-4; d_call: .; cdr3_nt: TGTGCCAGCAGTGAAGCGGGGGCCGGGGCCAAAAACATTCAGTACTTC; cdr3_aa: CASSEAGAGAKNIQYF
clone_size: .; v_call: TRBV5-4; j_call: TRBJ1-6; d_call: .; cdr3_nt: TGTGCCAGCAGTGACGGCCTAGATAATTCACCCCTCCACTTT; cdr3_aa: CASSDGLDNSPLHF
clone_size: few; v_call: TRBV30; j_call: TRBJ1-2; d_call: .; cdr3_nt: TGTGCCTGGAGTACCGGGACCTATGGCTACACCTTC; cdr3_aa: CAWSTGTYGYTF
clone_size: .; v_call: TRBV19; j_call: TRBJ2-5; d_call: TRBD2; cdr3_nt: TGTGCCAGTAGTATCTCTGGGCGGGGGGCCCAGTACTTC; cdr3_aa: CASSISGRGAQYF
clone_size: .; v_call: TRBV4-1; j_call: TRBJ2-1; d_call: TRBD2; cdr3_nt: TGCGCCAGCAGCCACCCAGCGGGAGGGAGGTTCTTC; cdr3_aa: CASSHPAGGRFF
clone_size: .; v_call: TRBV4-2; j_call: TRBJ2-7; d_call: TRBD2; cdr3_nt: TGTGCCAGCAGCCAAGATACTAGCGGGGCCTACGAGCAGTACTTC; cdr3_aa: CASSQDTSGAYEQYF
clone_size: .; v_call: TRBV19; j_call: TRBJ2-2; d_call: TRBD2; cdr3_nt: TGTGCCAGTAGTATAGGACTAGCGGGATGGTCCGGGGAGCTGTTTTTT; cdr3_aa: CASSIGLAGWSGELFF
clone_size: once; v_call: TRBV5-1; j_call: TRBJ2-1; d_call: TRBD2; cdr3_nt: TGCGCCAGCTCCACCCGAGCGGGAGGTGGGGACAATGAGCAGTTCTTC; cdr3_aa: CASSTRAGGGDNEQFF
clone_size: .; v_call: TRBV6-5; j_call: TRBJ2-6; d_call: .; cdr3_nt: TGTGCCAGCAGTTACTCCGGGGCTGGGGCCAACGTCCTGACTTTC; cdr3_aa: CASSYSGAGANVLTF
clone_size: .; v_call: TRBV5-6; j_call: TRBJ1-4; d_call: .; cdr3_nt: TGTGCCAGCAGCTTAAGGGGCGCGGAAAAACTGTTTTTT; cdr3_aa: CASSLRGAEKLFF
clone_size: .; v_call: TRBV28; j_call: TRBJ1-5; d_call: .; cdr3_nt: TGTGCCAGCAGTTCCCATTTGAATCAGCCCCAGCATTTT; cdr3_aa: CASSSHLNQPQHF
clone_size: .; v_call: TRBV9; j_call: TRBJ2-1; d_call: .; cdr3_nt: TGTGCCAGCAGCGTAGGTGGCGACAATGAGCAGTTCTTC; cdr3_aa: CASSVGGDNEQFF
clone_size: .; v_call: TRBV7-2; j_call: TRBJ2-2; d_call: .; cdr3_nt: TGTGCCAGCAGTCAGGGGGGACCCAGTGGCGGGGAGCTGTTTTTT; cdr3_aa: CASSQGGPSGGELFF
clone_size: .; v_call: TRBV7-7; j_call: TRBJ2-5; d_call: TRBD1; cdr3_nt: TGTGCTAGCAGCCTGCATACAGGGGTTGTCCAAGAGACCCAGTACTTC; cdr3_aa: CASSLHTGVVQETQYF
clone_size: .; v_call: TRBV18; j_call: TRBJ1-1; d_call: .; cdr3_nt: TGTGCCAGCTCAGGGGCTATGAACACTGAAGCTTTCTTT; cdr3_aa: CASSGAMNTEAFF
clone_size: .; v_call: TRBV11-3; j_call: TRBJ2-2; d_call: .; cdr3_nt: TGTGCCAGCAGCTCCAGGGAAACCAACACCGGGGAGCTGTTTTTT; cdr3_aa: CASSSRETNTGELFF
clone_size: .; v_call: TRBV15; j_call: TRBJ2-5; d_call: TRBD2; cdr3_nt: TGTGCCACCAGCAGAGATTTTCGGCTAGCGGGAGTGGTGACCCAGTACTTC; cdr3_aa: CATSRDFRLAGVVTQYF
clone_size: .; v_call: TRBV13; j_call: TRBJ1-3; d_call: .; cdr3_nt: TGTGCCAGCAGCACGGACACAAACTCTGGAAACACCATATATTTT; cdr3_aa: CASSTDTNSGNTIYF
clone_size: .; v_call: TRBV30; j_call: TRBJ2-1; d_call: .; cdr3_nt: TGTGCCTGGAGTGTGTGGAGTAGGAGCTCCTACAATGAGCAGTTCTTC; cdr3_aa: CAWSVWSRSSYNEQFF